This T cell receptor beta chain appears in the sequencing data of a study of T cells in localized non-small cell lung cancer. This CDR3 spans 15 amino acids. The V gene end was trimmed by 6 bases and the J gene end by 9 bases; junction bases not matched to a gene: 7. In germline, CDR1 is MNHGY, CDR2 SAAAGT. Only in-frame clones appear in the TCRdb table, and some are missing; sequencing was by immunoSEQ multiplex PCR. This table has 1,500 to 1,600 clones, less than 30% appearing once. This clone has a handful of counts. Its antigen is still unknown. Findings and limits, study-wide: The study detected a median roughly 57 of the top 100 tumor clones in adjacent lung.

The material was lung tumor tissue, obtained before any cancer treatment. The source of this sequence is a woman aged 35-70 years with stage I lung adenocarcinoma. The V call is TRBV6-8, the J call TRBJ2-1; 14 bases fit TRBD2. CDR3 protein: CASRETSGGAGEQFF. DNA for the CDR3: TGTGCCAGCAGGGAGACTAGCGGGGGGGCGGGTGAGCAGTTCTTC.